Listed below are T cell receptor beta chains from one sample, sequenced in a study of cytomegalovirus exposure and HLA in healthy donors. TCRdb's table, derived via immunoSEQ multiplex PCR, lists solely in-frame clones and lacks some. Of some 130,000 clones in the sample, 60% to 85% were seen once. The sequenced material came from PBMCs. These receptors originate from a human donor in good health. Each CDR3 is given with its conserved first and last residue. D genes are given only for firm matches. The size of a clone is reported for some rows only, either as once, few or many, or as a class for expanded clones.

d_call	v_call	j_call	clone_size	cdr3_nt	cdr3_aa
NA	TRBV29-1	TRBJ1-5	few	TGCAGCGTTGTCCCAGATACGAGCAATCAGCCCCAGCATTTT	CSVVPDTSNQPQHF
NA	TRBV4-1	TRBJ1-3	few	TGCGCCAGCAGCCAAGCCCCTGACAGACACTCTGGAAACACCATATATTTT	CASSQAPDRHSGNTIYF
NA	TRBV6-6	TRBJ1-4	few	TGTGCCAGCAGTTACGGGGCCGAAAAACTGTTTTTT	CASSYGAEKLFF
NA	TRBV7-9	TRBJ1-1	NA	TGTGCCAGCAGCTGGCCTAGTTACATGAACACTGAAGCTTTCTTT	CASSWPSYMNTEAFF
NA	TRBV27	TRBJ2-5	once	TGTGCCAACAGTTCCTTTATTGATGCGGAGACCCAGTACTTC	CANSSFIDAETQYF
TRBD2	TRBV15	TRBJ2-1	NA	TGTGCCACCAGCAGAGATACTAGCGGGGCGTACAATGAGCAGTTCTTC	CATSRDTSGAYNEQFF
NA	TRBV25-1	TRBJ1-6	NA	TGTGCCAGCAGTGAATTGAGTTCGGTCCCATATAATTCACCCCTCCACTTT	CASSELSSVPYNSPLHF
NA	TRBV5-4	TRBJ1-6	NA	TGTGCCAGCAGCTTGGACAGGAGTAATTCACCCCTCCACTTT	CASSLDRSNSPLHF
NA	TRBV10-3	TRBJ1-1	NA	TGTGCCATCAGTACAGGCGGCAAGGCTGAAGCTTTCTTT	CAISTGGKAEAFF
TRBD2	TRBV7-2	TRBJ2-1	NA	TGTGCCAGCAGCCCTACACTTTTCCTAGCGGGGTTTAGCAATGAGCAGTTCTTC	CASSPTLFLAGFSNEQFF
NA	TRBV5-5	TRBJ2-7	NA	TGTGCCAGCAGCTTGGCTAGTGCTCGGTACGAGCAGTACTTC	CASSLASARYEQYF
NA	TRBV6-1	TRBJ2-3	NA	TGTGCCAGCAGTGAAGCGGCCCCAGATACGCAGTATTTT	CASSEAAPDTQYF
NA	TRBV18	TRBJ1-4	NA	TGTGCCAGCTCACCATTAACTTCTCGACAGACGACTAATGAAAAACTGTTTTTT	CASSPLTSRQTTNEKLFF
NA	TRBV5-8	TRBJ1-2	NA	TGTGCCAGCAGCTTTTCGTGGAGGCGAAGCAATGGCTACACCTTC	CASSFSWRRSNGYTF
NA	TRBV4-2	TRBJ2-6	NA	TGTGCCAGCAGCCAAGATCTTGGGCAGCCCAACGTCCTGACTTTC	CASSQDLGQPNVLTF
NA	TRBV6-5	TRBJ1-1	NA	TGTGCCAGCAGTTACTCCGTACAGCCCATGAACACTGAAGCTTTCTTT	CASSYSVQPMNTEAFF